These 23 T cell receptor beta chains were all obtained from the same sample, sequenced in a study of blood T cell repertoires in COVID-19. Here immunoSEQ multiplex PCR was the method, and the copy in TCRdb shows in-frame clones only, minus some. In the table there are some 150,000 clones, around 87% of which are singletons. The sequenced material came from peripheral blood. The source is a woman aged 55-69 years with active or convalescent COVID-19.

J is TRBJ1-1 and V is TRBV6-5; D ambiguous. The CDR3 has 14 residues. The germline CDR1 and CDR2 sequences are MNHEY and SVGAGI. The V and J ends lost 0 bases and 1 base respectively, with 6 bases between them. Here the CDR3 DNA reads TGTGCCAGCAGTTACTCACGACAGAACACTGAAGCTTTCTTT. It is translated as CASSYSRQNTEAFF.

The chain combines TRBV19 with TRBJ2-3; 10 nucleotides line up with TRBD1. Germline loops: CDR1 LNHDA, CDR2 SQIVND (reference sequence). The CDR3 spans 15 residues. The V and J ends lost 6 bases and 5 bases, in that order; junction bases with no gene match: 8. The CDR3 loop reads CASSLTGGMGDTQYF. DNA of the CDR3: TGTGCCAGTAGCCTGACAGGGGGCATGGGAGATACGCAGTATTTT.

Here the CDR3 DNA reads TGTGCCAGCAGTGATGACAGGGGCCGGGAAAAACTGTTTTTT. This sequence encodes CASSDDRGREKLFF. The chain recombines TRBV2 with TRBJ1-4, with 8 bases that match TRBD1. The CDR3 totals 14 residues. The V gene's germline CDR1 is SNHLY and CDR2 FYNNEI. The ends lost 3 bases at V and 8 bases at J; junction bases unmatched: 5.

V is TRBV27 and J is TRBJ2-7; TRBD1 matches at 7 bases. CDR1 and CDR2 from the germline V gene are MNHEY and SMNVEV (reference sequence). The CDR3 extends over 14 amino acids. The ends lost 3 bases at V and 6 bases at J; junction bases unmatched: 8. The CDR3 sequence is CASSLGQLSSEQYF. CDR3 nucleotides: TGTGCCAGCAGTTTGGGACAGCTAAGTTCCGAGCAGTACTTC.

The J gene is TRBJ1-3, the V gene TRBV5-1; D is unclear. V was pared by 0 bases and J by 0 bases, with 10 bases between. The CDR3 runs to 16 residues. Per germline, CDR1 SGHRS and CDR2 YFSETQ. The CDR3, as DNA: TGCGCCAGCAGCTTGGATCCGGGATCCTCTGGAAACACCATATATTTT. Amino acids: CASSLDPGSSGNTIYF.

The rearrangement uses TRBV2 and TRBJ1-5; 8 positions agree with TRBD1. Germline assignment: CDR1 SNHLY and CDR2 FYNNEI. The CDR3 runs to 15 residues. With V trimmed by 2 bases and J by 4 bases, 4 bases remained unmatched. The CDR3 here is CASSETRTGNQPQHF. The DNA of the CDR3 is TGTGCCAGCAGTGAAACCCGGACAGGGAATCAGCCCCAGCATTTT.

The chain carries TRBV7-2 and TRBJ1-1; the D gene is possibly TRBD1 (5 bases). The CDR3 covers 13 residues. Trimming took off 2 bases at V and 5 bases at J, with 9 bases between the two ends. The germline CDR1 and CDR2 sequences are SGHTA and FQGNSA. The CDR3 here is CASSLTGETEAFF. The DNA of the CDR3 is TGTGCCAGCAGCTTAACGGGGGAGACTGAAGCTTTCTTT.

This rearrangement joins TRBV6-2 or TRBV6-3 to TRBJ2-5, with D possibly TRBD1 on 5 matching bases. Between the trimmed V and J ends, which lost 8 bases and 2 bases, there was a span of 18 bases. The CDR3 length is 15 residues. Germline V lookup: CDR1 MNHEY, CDR2 SVGEGT. The CDR3 spells CASCPMGLGQETQYF. The DNA for the CDR3 is TGTGCCAGCTGCCCTATGGGGCTAGGACAAGAGACCCAGTACTTC.

The chain combines TRBV19 with TRBJ1-5; D perhaps matches TRBD1 (6 bases). The CDR3 extends over 21 amino acids. CDR1 is LNHDA, CDR2 SQIVND, per germline (reference sequence). The V gene lost 3 bases and the J gene lost 7 bases, with 34 bases spanning the gap. CDR3: CASSMLPGTTSAVSAIQPQHF. CDR3 DNA sequence: TGTGCCAGTAGTATGCTCCCCGGGACAACCTCGGCGGTTAGTGCTATCCAGCCCCAGCATTTT.

The chain couples TRBV6-5 to TRBJ1-1; a possible D gene is TRBD1 (6 bases). This CDR3 contains 12 residues. Looked up from germline, CDR1 is MNHEY and CDR2 is SVGAGI. The V and J ends lost 2 bases and 11 bases respectively, with 12 bases between them. This chain's CDR3 is CASSYPQGSAFF. The CDR3 region has the DNA TGTGCCAGCAGTTACCCGCAGGGGTCGGCTTTCTTT.

The J gene is TRBJ1-1, the V gene TRBV7-9, with no clear D. CDR1 SEHNR and CDR2 FQNEAQ come from the germline V gene (reference sequence). V was cut by 0 bases and J by 0 bases, with 8 bases left in between. The CDR3 runs to 15 residues. The CDR3 nucleotides read TGTGCCAGCAGCTTAGCGAACAGAATGAACACTGAAGCTTTCTTT. It specifies CASSLANRMNTEAFF.

The V gene is TRBV5-1, the J gene TRBJ2-2; D call uncertain. With 5 bases removed from V and 5 bases from J, the gap between germline ends came to 7 bases. Germline lookup yields CDR1 SGHRS and CDR2 YFSETQ. This CDR3 has 12 amino acids. DNA for the CDR3: TGCGCCAGCAGTCTTATAACCGGGGAGCTGTTTTTT. This translates into CASSLITGELFF.

The rearrangement joins TRBV7-2 to TRBJ1-1; D may be TRBD1 (6 bases). Germline values: CDR1 SGHTA, CDR2 FQGNSA. The CDR3 sequence is 15 residues long. V was trimmed by 5 bases and J by 1 base, leaving 14 bases between them. The CDR3 here is CASSQLAGQNTEAFF. In DNA, the CDR3 is TGTGCCAGCAGCCAATTAGCGGGACAGAACACTGAAGCTTTCTTT.

The chain is built from TRBV29-1 and TRBJ2-1; 10 positions match TRBD2. This CDR3 contains 14 residues. Germline V lookup: CDR1 SQVTM, CDR2 ANQGSEA. With V trimmed by 6 bases and J by 7 bases, 9 bases remained unmatched. CDR3 sequence: CSVISGGAFNEQFF. The DNA for the CDR3 is TGCAGCGTCATAAGCGGGGGGGCTTTTAATGAGCAGTTCTTC.

J is TRBJ2-2 and V is TRBV4-1; unclear D gene. V was trimmed by 1 base and J by 7 bases, leaving 4 bases between them. Looked up from germline, CDR1 is MGHRA and CDR2 is YSYEKL. The CDR3 contains 12 residues. For the CDR3, the DNA is TGCGCCAGCAGCCAAGTCCACGGGGAGCTGTTTTTT. It is translated as CASSQVHGELFF.

The chain combines TRBV7-8 with TRBJ1-2; TRBD1 agrees at 8 bases. Trimming removed 0 bases from V and 4 bases from J; junction bases left unmatched: 4. CDR1 SGHVS and CDR2 FQNEAQ come from the germline V gene. CDR3 length: 15 residues. CDR3 sequence reads: CASSLAQGGFYGYTF. In DNA, the CDR3 is TGTGCCAGCAGCTTAGCACAGGGGGGTTTCTATGGCTACACCTTC.

V gene TRBV4-3 combines with J gene TRBJ2-7, with D possibly matching TRBD2 (5 bases). This CDR3 is 16 amino acids long. The V end lost 1 base, the J end lost 2 bases, and 15 bases lay between the germline ends. The germline gives CDR1 LGHNA, CDR2 YSLEER. CDR3 coding DNA: TGCGCCAGCAGCCAAGGGAGGCGGTTTGAAGCCTACGAGCAGTACTTC. Translated, it gives CASSQGRRFEAYEQYF.

The chain couples TRBV11-2 to TRBJ2-7, with a tentative D call TRBD1 (7 bases). CDR3 size: 15 residues. Germline CDR1 SGHAT, CDR2 FQNNGV. V was shortened by 3 bases and J by 1 base, with 13 bases between the two germline ends. Here the CDR3 reads CASSFSAGGSYEQYF. The CDR3 nucleotides are TGTGCCAGCAGCTTCTCGGCAGGGGGGTCCTACGAGCAGTACTTC.

The rearrangement joins TRBV20-1 to TRBJ1-2, with D uncertain. Germline V gene sequence: CDR1 DFQATT, CDR2 SNEGSKA (reference sequence). Deletions cut 1 base from V and 8 bases from J, with 8 bases between. This CDR3 is 11 amino acids long. CDR3 region: CSARAGEGYTF. As DNA, the CDR3 is TGCAGTGCTAGAGCCGGGGAAGGCTACACCTTC.

The chain is built from TRBV9 and TRBJ1-3; D not certain. Germline CDR1 is SGDLS and CDR2 is YYNGEE. Trimming stripped 4 bases from V and 2 bases from J, with 7 bases between. This CDR3 has 13 amino acids. The CDR3 here is CASSPTTGNTIYF. CDR3 sequence (DNA): TGTGCCAGCAGCCCCACTACTGGAAACACCATATATTTT. Filled out from reference TRBV9 and TRBJ1-3, the complete variable domain reads DSGVTQTPKHLITATGQRVTLRCSPRSGDLSVYWYQQSLDQGLQFLIQYYNGEERAKGNILERFSAQQFPDLHSELNLSSLELGDSALYFCASSPTTGNTIYFGEGSWLTVV.

Turning to this clone: At one end the junction does not follow the germline gene, possibly because of a read error. V gene TRBV3-1 (or the pseudogene TRBV3-2) combines with J gene TRBJ2-1; 10 nucleotides align to TRBD2. The CDR3 length is 16 residues. In germline, CDR1 is LGHDT, CDR2 YNNKEL (reference sequence). CDR3 in amino acids: CARSLRGAGGGNEQFF. CDR3 in DNA: TGTGCCCGCAGCCTCAGAGGAGCGGGGGGGGGCAATGAGCAGTTCTTC.

The chain links TRBV10-3 to TRBJ2-7; 9 bases fit TRBD1. Germline-derived CDR1 and CDR2 are ENHRY and SYGVKD. This CDR3 spans 14 amino acids. With V trimmed by 6 bases and J by 2 bases, 5 bases remained unmatched. DNA of the CDR3: TGTGCCATCAGGTCCGGGACAGGGACCTACGAGCAGTACTTC. This translates into CAIRSGTGTYEQYF.

This chain connects TRBV5-1 to TRBJ2-7, with a tentative D call TRBD1 (6 bases). V was clipped by 8 bases and J by 3 bases, with 18 bases between them. Germline lookup yields CDR1 SGHRS and CDR2 YFSETQ. This CDR3 is built from 14 residues. Here the CDR3 DNA reads TGCGCCAGTACCCTGGGGGCATTTGACTACGAGCAGTACTTC. Its translation: CASTLGAFDYEQYF.